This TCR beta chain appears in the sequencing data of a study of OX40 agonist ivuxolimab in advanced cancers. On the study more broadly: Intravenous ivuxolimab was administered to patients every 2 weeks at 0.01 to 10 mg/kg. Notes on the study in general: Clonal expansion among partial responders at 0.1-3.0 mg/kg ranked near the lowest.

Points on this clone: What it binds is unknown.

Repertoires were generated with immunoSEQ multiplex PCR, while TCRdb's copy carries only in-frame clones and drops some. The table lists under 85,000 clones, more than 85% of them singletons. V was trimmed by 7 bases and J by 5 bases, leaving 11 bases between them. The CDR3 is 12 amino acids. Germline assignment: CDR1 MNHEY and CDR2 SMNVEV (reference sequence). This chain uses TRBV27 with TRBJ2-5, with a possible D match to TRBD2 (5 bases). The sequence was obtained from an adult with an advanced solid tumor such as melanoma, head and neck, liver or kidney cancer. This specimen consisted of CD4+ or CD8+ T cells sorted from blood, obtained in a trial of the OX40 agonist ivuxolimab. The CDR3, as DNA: TGTGCCAGCATGGACTTGAGGGAGACCCAGTACTTC. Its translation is CASMDLRETQYF.